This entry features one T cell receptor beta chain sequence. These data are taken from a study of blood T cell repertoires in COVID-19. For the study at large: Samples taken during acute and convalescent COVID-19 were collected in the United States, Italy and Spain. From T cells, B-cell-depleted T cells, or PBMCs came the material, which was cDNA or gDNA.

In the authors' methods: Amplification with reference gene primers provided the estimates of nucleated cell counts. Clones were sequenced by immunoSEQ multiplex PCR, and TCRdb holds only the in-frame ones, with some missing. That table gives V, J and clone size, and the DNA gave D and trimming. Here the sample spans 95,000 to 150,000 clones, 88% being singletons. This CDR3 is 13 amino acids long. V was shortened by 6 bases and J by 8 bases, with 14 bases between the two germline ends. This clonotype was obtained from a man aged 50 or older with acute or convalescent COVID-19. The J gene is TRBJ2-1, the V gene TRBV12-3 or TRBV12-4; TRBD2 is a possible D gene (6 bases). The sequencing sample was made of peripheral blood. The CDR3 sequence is CASRLTRPDEQFF. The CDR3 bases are TGTGCCAGCAGGCTGACTAGGCCGGATGAGCAGTTCTTC.